A selection of T cell receptor beta chains follows, all from one sample in a study of T cells after yellow fever vaccination. TCRdb re-analysed the 5' RACE reads in MiXCR, keeping a single row per CDR3 protein. Among about 170,000 distinct CDR3 sequences, around 10% were seen once, and the ten largest hold 35% to 40%. Sequencing was performed on CD8+ T cells sorted from PBMCs, taken 15 days after the yellow fever booster vaccination. The receptor source for this set is a man aged 18-30 years who received the YFV17D yellow fever vaccine. The CDR3 runs from the conserved cysteine through the conserved F or W. Each record gives: CDR3 length, J gene, V gene, D gene, clone size, CDR3 protein, CDR3 DNA. D genes are given only for firm matches. Part of the rows lack a size; the others show once, few, many or a class for expanded clones.

len: 15; j_gene: TRBJ2-1; v_gene: TRBV27; d_gene: NA; abundance: NA; CDR3aa: CASSFGTLGHNEQFF; CDR3nt: TGTGCCAGCAGTTTTGGGACTCTGGGGCACAATGAGCAGTTCTTC
len: 14; j_gene: TRBJ1-1; v_gene: TRBV4-1; d_gene: NA; abundance: NA; CDR3aa: CASSQESGVTEAFF; CDR3nt: TGCGCCAGCAGCCAAGAATCAGGGGTTACTGAAGCTTTCTTT
len: 15; j_gene: TRBJ2-3; v_gene: TRBV7-3; d_gene: NA; abundance: many; CDR3aa: CASSLGGGLTDTQYF; CDR3nt: TGTGCCAGCAGCTTAGGCGGGGGCCTCACAGATACGCAGTATTTT
len: 13; j_gene: TRBJ1-1; v_gene: TRBV2; d_gene: NA; abundance: NA; CDR3aa: CASSEWVDPEAFF; CDR3nt: TGTGCCAGCAGTGAATGGGTGGACCCTGAAGCTTTCTTT
len: 14; j_gene: TRBJ1-1; v_gene: TRBV29-1; d_gene: TRBD1; abundance: NA; CDR3aa: CSVGQGDPNTEAFF; CDR3nt: TGCAGCGTGGGACAGGGGGATCCGAACACTGAAGCTTTCTTT
len: 17; j_gene: TRBJ2-3; v_gene: TRBV7-9; d_gene: TRBD2; abundance: NA; CDR3aa: CASSSFRLAVSTDTQYF; CDR3nt: TGTGCCAGCAGCTCCTTCCGACTAGCGGTGAGCACAGATACGCAGTATTTT
len: 18; j_gene: TRBJ2-5; v_gene: TRBV15; d_gene: NA; abundance: many; CDR3aa: CATSSGVTGRSYQETQYF; CDR3nt: TGTGCCACCAGCAGCGGTGTAACGGGGCGGTCGTACCAAGAGACCCAGTACTTC
len: 16; j_gene: TRBJ2-3; v_gene: TRBV29-1; d_gene: TRBD2; abundance: few; CDR3aa: CSVVRLAGIRTDTQYF; CDR3nt: TGCAGCGTTGTTCGTTTAGCGGGGATTCGCACAGATACGCAGTATTTT
len: 13; j_gene: TRBJ2-1; v_gene: TRBV7-9; d_gene: NA; abundance: few; CDR3aa: CASSLFGSNEQFF; CDR3nt: TGTGCCAGCAGCTTATTTGGCAGCAATGAGCAGTTCTTC
len: 16; j_gene: TRBJ2-6; v_gene: TRBV6-2/TRBV6-3; d_gene: NA; abundance: few; CDR3aa: CASSYPAPSGANVLTF; CDR3nt: TGTGCCAGCAGTTACCCAGCACCCTCTGGGGCCAACGTCCTGACTTTC
len: 15; j_gene: TRBJ2-5; v_gene: TRBV29-1; d_gene: TRBD1; abundance: many; CDR3aa: CSVVGDREGQETQYF; CDR3nt: TGCAGCGTTGTGGGGGACAGGGAAGGGCAAGAGACCCAGTACTTC
len: 18; j_gene: TRBJ2-2; v_gene: TRBV20-1; d_gene: TRBD2; abundance: NA; CDR3aa: CSARDMGLAASNTGELFF; CDR3nt: TGCAGTGCTAGGGATATGGGACTAGCGGCCTCGAACACCGGGGAGCTGTTTTTT
len: 15; j_gene: TRBJ1-5; v_gene: TRBV6-6; d_gene: NA; abundance: few; CDR3aa: CASSYGVVDNQPQHF; CDR3nt: TGTGCCAGCAGTTACGGGGTGGTGGACAATCAGCCCCAGCATTTT
len: 15; j_gene: TRBJ1-1; v_gene: TRBV4-2; d_gene: NA; abundance: NA; CDR3aa: CASSRAGRGNTEAFF; CDR3nt: TGTGCCAGCAGCCGGGCCGGCAGGGGGAACACTGAAGCTTTCTTT
len: 17; j_gene: TRBJ1-1; v_gene: TRBV6-6; d_gene: NA; abundance: few; CDR3aa: CASSYPVGGPYSTEAFF; CDR3nt: TGTGCCAGCAGTTATCCCGTTGGGGGCCCATATTCCACTGAAGCTTTCTTT
len: 14; j_gene: TRBJ2-7; v_gene: TRBV11-2; d_gene: NA; abundance: few; CDR3aa: CASSLETTYYEQYF; CDR3nt: TGTGCCAGCAGCTTAGAGACCACCTACTACGAGCAGTACTTC
len: 13; j_gene: TRBJ2-1; v_gene: TRBV27; d_gene: NA; abundance: NA; CDR3aa: CASSYRVGNEQFF; CDR3nt: TGTGCCAGCAGTTACAGGGTTGGCAATGAGCAGTTCTTC
len: 18; j_gene: TRBJ2-6; v_gene: TRBV7-9; d_gene: TRBD1; abundance: many; CDR3aa: CASSMWWTGDSGANVLTF; CDR3nt: TGTGCCAGCAGCATGTGGTGGACAGGGGATTCTGGGGCCAACGTCCTGACTTTC
len: 14; j_gene: TRBJ2-3; v_gene: TRBV4-2; d_gene: NA; abundance: few; CDR3aa: CASSQEAGTDTQYF; CDR3nt: TGTGCCAGCAGCCAAGAAGCGGGCACAGATACGCAGTATTTT
len: 13; j_gene: TRBJ1-2; v_gene: TRBV24-1; d_gene: NA; abundance: NA; CDR3aa: CATSPTGNYGYTF; CDR3nt: TGTGCCACCAGTCCTACAGGAAACTATGGCTACACCTTC
len: 12; j_gene: TRBJ1-1; v_gene: TRBV7-9; d_gene: NA; abundance: few; CDR3aa: CASSLSAGAPFF; CDR3nt: TGTGCCAGCAGCTTAAGTGCGGGGGCCCCTTTCTTT
len: 16; j_gene: TRBJ1-5; v_gene: TRBV15; d_gene: NA; abundance: NA; CDR3aa: CATSRDKGQPNQPQHF; CDR3nt: TGTGCCACCAGCAGAGATAAAGGACAGCCAAATCAGCCCCAGCATTTT
len: 17; j_gene: TRBJ2-3; v_gene: TRBV6-2/TRBV6-3; d_gene: NA; abundance: NA; CDR3aa: CASRHPASLLLTDTQYF; CDR3nt: TGTGCCAGCAGACACCCCGCTAGCCTTCTCCTCACAGATACGCAGTATTTT
len: 14; j_gene: TRBJ2-1; v_gene: TRBV6-5; d_gene: TRBD1; abundance: NA; CDR3aa: CASATGDTYNEQFF; CDR3nt: TGTGCCAGCGCGACAGGGGACACCTACAATGAGCAGTTCTTC
len: 12; j_gene: TRBJ1-5; v_gene: TRBV12-3/TRBV12-4; d_gene: NA; abundance: NA; CDR3aa: CASSLGIQPQHF; CDR3nt: TGTGCCAGCAGTTTAGGGATTCAGCCCCAGCATTTT
len: 13; j_gene: TRBJ1-5; v_gene: TRBV4-1; d_gene: NA; abundance: NA; CDR3aa: CASSRDGNQPQHF; CDR3nt: TGCGCCAGCAGTCGGGACGGCAATCAGCCCCAGCATTTT
len: 15; j_gene: TRBJ1-2; v_gene: TRBV4-3; d_gene: NA; abundance: few; CDR3aa: CASSQEFWETGGYTF; CDR3nt: TGCGCCAGCAGCCAAGAATTTTGGGAAACGGGAGGCTACACCTTC
len: 16; j_gene: TRBJ2-7; v_gene: TRBV20-1; d_gene: TRBD1; abundance: few; CDR3aa: CSARPSSGTGSYEQYF; CDR3nt: TGCAGTGCTAGACCGAGTTCCGGGACAGGATCCTACGAGCAGTACTTC
len: 15; j_gene: TRBJ2-3; v_gene: TRBV7-7; d_gene: NA; abundance: few; CDR3aa: CASSPSQGSTDTQYF; CDR3nt: TGTGCTAGCAGCCCTAGCCAGGGCAGCACAGATACGCAGTATTTT
len: 14; j_gene: TRBJ1-2; v_gene: TRBV7-9; d_gene: TRBD1; abundance: few; CDR3aa: CASSSDRLGYGYTF; CDR3nt: TGTGCCAGCAGCTCGGACAGGCTCGGCTATGGCTACACCTTC
len: 15; j_gene: TRBJ2-3; v_gene: TRBV6-5; d_gene: NA; abundance: few; CDR3aa: CASAEGTIGTDTQYF; CDR3nt: TGTGCCAGCGCGGAGGGTACAATTGGCACAGATACGCAGTATTTT
len: 14; j_gene: TRBJ2-1; v_gene: TRBV6-2/TRBV6-3; d_gene: NA; abundance: NA; CDR3aa: CASRRLEGGNEQFF; CDR3nt: TGTGCCAGCAGGCGACTGGAGGGGGGAAATGAGCAGTTCTTC
len: 14; j_gene: TRBJ1-2; v_gene: TRBV4-3; d_gene: NA; abundance: NA; CDR3aa: CASSHPGANYGYTF; CDR3nt: TGCGCCAGCAGCCATCCGGGGGCTAACTATGGCTACACCTTC
len: 16; j_gene: TRBJ2-5; v_gene: TRBV12-3/TRBV12-4; d_gene: TRBD2; abundance: NA; CDR3aa: CASSLEYSPGGETQYF; CDR3nt: TGTGCCAGCAGTTTAGAGTACTCACCGGGAGGGGAGACCCAGTACTTC
len: 18; j_gene: TRBJ2-5; v_gene: TRBV27; d_gene: NA; abundance: few; CDR3aa: CASSRSDTLSPFKETQYF; CDR3nt: TGTGCCAGCAGTCGCTCCGACACCTTAAGCCCCTTTAAGGAGACCCAGTACTTC
len: 15; j_gene: TRBJ2-3; v_gene: TRBV9; d_gene: NA; abundance: few; CDR3aa: CASSLVALPTDTQYF; CDR3nt: TGTGCCAGCAGTTTGGTCGCGCTCCCCACAGATACGCAGTATTTT
len: 14; j_gene: TRBJ2-3; v_gene: TRBV3-1; d_gene: NA; abundance: few; CDR3aa: CASTGDPRTDTQYF; CDR3nt: TGTGCCAGCACCGGCGACCCACGCACAGATACGCAGTATTTT
len: 15; j_gene: TRBJ2-7; v_gene: TRBV9; d_gene: TRBD1; abundance: NA; CDR3aa: CASSDGQGESYEQYF; CDR3nt: TGTGCCAGCAGTGATGGACAGGGGGAGTCCTACGAGCAGTACTTC
len: 18; j_gene: TRBJ2-3; v_gene: TRBV11-2; d_gene: TRBD2; abundance: few; CDR3aa: CASSLAPTSGESTDTQYF; CDR3nt: TGTGCCAGCAGCTTAGCCCCCACTAGCGGAGAGAGCACAGATACGCAGTATTTT
len: 15; j_gene: TRBJ2-2; v_gene: TRBV20-1; d_gene: TRBD2; abundance: NA; CDR3aa: CSAEGLAANTGELFF; CDR3nt: TGCAGTGCTGAGGGGCTAGCGGCGAACACCGGGGAGCTGTTTTTT
len: 16; j_gene: TRBJ2-3; v_gene: TRBV28; d_gene: TRBD2; abundance: few; CDR3aa: CASSFPAGGRPDTQYF; CDR3nt: TGTGCCAGCAGTTTCCCTGCGGGGGGTCGCCCCGATACGCAGTATTTT
len: 13; j_gene: TRBJ2-1; v_gene: TRBV5-5; d_gene: NA; abundance: NA; CDR3aa: CASSGQSAHEQFF; CDR3nt: TGTGCCAGCAGCGGCCAGTCGGCCCATGAGCAGTTCTTC
len: 13; j_gene: TRBJ2-3; v_gene: TRBV6-6; d_gene: NA; abundance: few; CDR3aa: CASSETWTDTQYF; CDR3nt: TGTGCCAGCAGTGAGACTTGGACAGATACGCAGTATTTT
len: 15; j_gene: TRBJ1-1; v_gene: TRBV6-5; d_gene: NA; abundance: NA; CDR3aa: CASSYSRGSNTEAFF; CDR3nt: TGTGCCAGCAGTTACTCACGGGGTTCGAACACTGAAGCTTTCTTT
len: 17; j_gene: TRBJ2-7; v_gene: TRBV29-1; d_gene: TRBD1; abundance: few; CDR3aa: CSAAGQGPISPHYEQYF; CDR3nt: TGCAGCGCCGCGGGACAGGGTCCCATCTCTCCACACTACGAGCAGTACTTC
len: 14; j_gene: TRBJ2-1; v_gene: TRBV11-1; d_gene: NA; abundance: few; CDR3aa: CASSSASSLNEQFF; CDR3nt: TGTGCCAGCAGCTCAGCTAGCTCTCTCAATGAGCAGTTCTTC
len: 16; j_gene: TRBJ2-1; v_gene: TRBV20-1; d_gene: NA; abundance: NA; CDR3aa: CSAPNPWGNLGNEQFF; CDR3nt: TGCAGTGCCCCTAACCCCTGGGGGAATCTGGGCAATGAGCAGTTCTTC
len: 14; j_gene: TRBJ2-5; v_gene: TRBV12-3/TRBV12-4; d_gene: NA; abundance: many; CDR3aa: CASSSNRVKETQYF; CDR3nt: TGTGCCAGCAGTTCAAACAGGGTCAAAGAGACCCAGTACTTC
len: 17; j_gene: TRBJ1-1; v_gene: TRBV7-9; d_gene: NA; abundance: NA; CDR3aa: CASSPVRPSKLNTEAFF; CDR3nt: TGTGCCAGCAGCCCCGTTCGTCCCTCAAAACTGAACACTGAAGCTTTCTTT
len: 14; j_gene: TRBJ1-5; v_gene: TRBV7-8; d_gene: TRBD1; abundance: NA; CDR3aa: CASSWDRGNQPQHF; CDR3nt: TGTGCCAGCAGCTGGGACAGGGGAAATCAGCCCCAGCATTTT
len: 14; j_gene: TRBJ2-1; v_gene: TRBV2; d_gene: NA; abundance: many; CDR3aa: CASSPWGRGNEQFF; CDR3nt: TGTGCCAGCAGTCCTTGGGGCAGGGGAAATGAGCAGTTCTTC
len: 15; j_gene: TRBJ1-1; v_gene: TRBV19; d_gene: NA; abundance: NA; CDR3aa: CASSIYVGLNTEAFF; CDR3nt: TGTGCCAGTAGTATATATGTTGGGTTGAACACTGAAGCTTTCTTT
len: 16; j_gene: TRBJ2-3; v_gene: TRBV4-1; d_gene: NA; abundance: few; CDR3aa: CASSQEAGPSTDTQYF; CDR3nt: TGCGCCAGCAGCCAAGAAGCGGGCCCTAGCACAGATACGCAGTATTTT
len: 15; j_gene: TRBJ1-4; v_gene: TRBV7-9; d_gene: NA; abundance: few; CDR3aa: CASSPLGRSNEKLFF; CDR3nt: TGTGCCAGCAGCCCCCTCGGGCGGTCTAATGAAAAACTGTTTTTT
len: 13; j_gene: TRBJ2-3; v_gene: TRBV13; d_gene: NA; abundance: few; CDR3aa: CASGRGFGDTQYF; CDR3nt: TGTGCCAGCGGCAGGGGTTTTGGAGATACGCAGTATTTT